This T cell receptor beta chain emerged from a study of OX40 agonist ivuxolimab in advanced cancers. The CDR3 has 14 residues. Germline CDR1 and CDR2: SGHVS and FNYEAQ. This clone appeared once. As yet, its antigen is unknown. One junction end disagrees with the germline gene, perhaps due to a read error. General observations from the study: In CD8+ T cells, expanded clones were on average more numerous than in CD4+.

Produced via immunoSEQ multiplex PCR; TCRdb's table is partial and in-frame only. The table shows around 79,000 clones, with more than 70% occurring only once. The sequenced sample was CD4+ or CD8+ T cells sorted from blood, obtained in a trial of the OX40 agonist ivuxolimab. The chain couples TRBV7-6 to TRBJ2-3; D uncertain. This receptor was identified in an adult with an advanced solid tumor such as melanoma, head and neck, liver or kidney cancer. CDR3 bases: TGTGCCAGCAGCATAGCAGCCGGCACAGATACGCAGTATTTT. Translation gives CASSIAAGTDTQYF.